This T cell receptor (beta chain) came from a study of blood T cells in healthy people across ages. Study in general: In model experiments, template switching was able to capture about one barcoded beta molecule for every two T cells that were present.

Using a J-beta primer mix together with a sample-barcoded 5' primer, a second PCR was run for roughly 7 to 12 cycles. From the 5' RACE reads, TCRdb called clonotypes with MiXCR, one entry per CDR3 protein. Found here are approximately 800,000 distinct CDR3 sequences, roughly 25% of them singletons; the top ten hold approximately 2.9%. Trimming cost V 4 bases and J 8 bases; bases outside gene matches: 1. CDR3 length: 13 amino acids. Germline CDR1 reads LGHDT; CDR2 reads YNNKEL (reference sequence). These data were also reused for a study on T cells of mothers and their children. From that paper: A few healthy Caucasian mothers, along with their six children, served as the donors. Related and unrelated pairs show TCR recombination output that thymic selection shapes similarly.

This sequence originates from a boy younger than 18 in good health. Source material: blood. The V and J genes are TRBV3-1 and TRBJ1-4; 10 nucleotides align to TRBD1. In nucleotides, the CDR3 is TGTGCCAGCAGCCCGACAGGGGGCGAAAAACTGTTTTTT. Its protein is CASSPTGGEKLFF.